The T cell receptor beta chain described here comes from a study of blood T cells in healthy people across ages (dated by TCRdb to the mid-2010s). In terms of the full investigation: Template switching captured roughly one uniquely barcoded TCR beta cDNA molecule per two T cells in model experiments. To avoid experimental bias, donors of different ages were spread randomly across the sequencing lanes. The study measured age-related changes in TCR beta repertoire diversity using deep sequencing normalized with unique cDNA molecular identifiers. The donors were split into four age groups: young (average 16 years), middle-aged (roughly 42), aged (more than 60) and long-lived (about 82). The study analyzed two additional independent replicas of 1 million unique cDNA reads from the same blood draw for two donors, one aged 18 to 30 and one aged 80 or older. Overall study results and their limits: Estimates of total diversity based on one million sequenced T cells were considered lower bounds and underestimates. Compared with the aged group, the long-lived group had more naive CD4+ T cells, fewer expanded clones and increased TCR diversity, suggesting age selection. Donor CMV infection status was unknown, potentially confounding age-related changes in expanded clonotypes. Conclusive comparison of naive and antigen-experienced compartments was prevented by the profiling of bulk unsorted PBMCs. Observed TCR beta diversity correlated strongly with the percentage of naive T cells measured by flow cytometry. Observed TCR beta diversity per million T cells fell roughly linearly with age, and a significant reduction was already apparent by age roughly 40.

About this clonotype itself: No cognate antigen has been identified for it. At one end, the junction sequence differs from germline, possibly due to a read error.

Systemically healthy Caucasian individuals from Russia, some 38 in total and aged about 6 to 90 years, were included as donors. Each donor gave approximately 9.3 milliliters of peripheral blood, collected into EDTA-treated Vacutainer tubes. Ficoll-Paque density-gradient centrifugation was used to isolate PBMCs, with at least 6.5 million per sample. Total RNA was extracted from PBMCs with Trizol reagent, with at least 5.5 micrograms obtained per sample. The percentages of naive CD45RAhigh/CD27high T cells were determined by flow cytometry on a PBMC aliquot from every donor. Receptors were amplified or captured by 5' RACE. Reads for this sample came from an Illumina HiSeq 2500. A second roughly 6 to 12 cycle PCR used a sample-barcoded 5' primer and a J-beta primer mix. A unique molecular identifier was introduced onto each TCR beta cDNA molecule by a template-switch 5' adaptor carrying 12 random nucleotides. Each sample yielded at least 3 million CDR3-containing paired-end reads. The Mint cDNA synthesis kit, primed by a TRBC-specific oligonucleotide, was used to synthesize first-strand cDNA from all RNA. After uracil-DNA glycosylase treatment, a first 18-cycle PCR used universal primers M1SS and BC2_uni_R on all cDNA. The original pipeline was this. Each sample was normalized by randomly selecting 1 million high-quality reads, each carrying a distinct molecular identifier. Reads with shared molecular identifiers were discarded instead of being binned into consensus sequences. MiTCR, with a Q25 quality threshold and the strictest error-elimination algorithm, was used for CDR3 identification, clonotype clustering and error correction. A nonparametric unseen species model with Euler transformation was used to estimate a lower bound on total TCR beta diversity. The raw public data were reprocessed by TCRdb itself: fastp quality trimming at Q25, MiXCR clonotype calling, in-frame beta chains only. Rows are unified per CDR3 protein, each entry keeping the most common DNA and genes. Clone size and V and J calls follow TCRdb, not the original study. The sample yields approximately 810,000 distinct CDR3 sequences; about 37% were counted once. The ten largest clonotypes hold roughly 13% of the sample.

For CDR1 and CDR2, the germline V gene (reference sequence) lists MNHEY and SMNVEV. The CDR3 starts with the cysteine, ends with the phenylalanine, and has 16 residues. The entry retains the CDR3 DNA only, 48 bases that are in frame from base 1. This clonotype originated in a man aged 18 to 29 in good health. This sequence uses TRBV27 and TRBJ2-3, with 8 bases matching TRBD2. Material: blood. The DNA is TGTGCCGGCAGTTTCCGGCTAGCGGGTTTGAAAGATACGCAGTATTTT. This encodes CAGSFRLAGLKDTQYF.